These 17 T cell receptor beta chains came from one sample sequenced in a study of graft-versus-host responses after intestinal transplantation. Only in-frame clones appear in the TCRdb table, and some are missing; sequencing was by immunoSEQ multiplex PCR. The sample has tens of thousands of clones, roughly 89% seen once. Here the sequenced sample was PBMCs, taken 650 to 680 days after intestinal transplant. These receptors came from a human patient who received an intestinal transplant, so some T cells may come from the graft donor.

The CDR3 region is CASSPPGGAGQPQHF. The CDR3 DNA reads as TGTGCCAGCAGCCCTCCGGGGGGCGCGGGTCAGCCCCAGCATTTT. V gene TRBV6-6 combines with J gene TRBJ1-5, with D possibly matching TRBD1 (6 bases). CDR1 is MNHNY, CDR2 SVGAGI, per germline (reference sequence). This CDR3 spans 15 amino acids. The V and J ends lost 6 bases and 6 bases respectively, with 18 bases between them.

This chain links TRBV5-4 with TRBJ2-2; 7 positions match TRBD1. Germline V gives CDR1 SGHNT, CDR2 YYREEE (reference sequence). The CDR3 is made up of 17 amino acids. The V gene end was trimmed by 4 bases and the J gene end by 7 bases; junction bases not matched to a gene: 16. This CDR3 reads CASSPIAGTEGNGELFF. DNA of the CDR3: TGTGCCAGCAGCCCAATTGCCGGGACAGAGGGGAACGGGGAGCTGTTTTTT.

This clone was counted a few times. The chain has TRBV10-1 and TRBJ2-5; D gene uncertain. The V and J ends lost 3 bases and 7 bases respectively, with 12 bases between them. The CDR3 consists of 13 residues. CDR1 and CDR2 from the germline V gene are WNHNN and SYGVQD (reference sequence). The CDR3 reads CASSDGFLGTQYF. DNA of the CDR3: TGCGCCAGCAGTGATGGCTTTCTCGGGACCCAGTACTTC.

V and J are TRBV4-1 and TRBJ1-2, with 8 bases lining up with TRBD1. J was trimmed by 4 bases and V by 7 bases; bases with no gene match: 2. Per germline, CDR1 MGHRA and CDR2 YSYEKL. The CDR3 runs 12 residues. CDR3 nucleotide sequence: TGCGCCAGCATCACAGGGGGCTATGGCTACACCTTC. It translates to CASITGGYGYTF.

CDR3 region: CASSSGTHTLAKNIQYF. The CDR3 DNA reads as TGTGCCAGCAGCTCCGGGACACACACACTAGCCAAAAACATTCAGTACTTC. The chain carries TRBV5-8 and TRBJ2-4; possibly TRBD1 for D (6 bases). Germline V CDR1 and CDR2: SGHTS, YDEGEE. This CDR3 is 17 amino acids long. V was shortened by 3 bases and J by 0 bases, with 16 bases between the two germline ends.

The chain recombines TRBV6-1 with TRBJ2-7; D assignment may be TRBD1 or TRBD2 (5 bases each). CDR1 is MNHNS, CDR2 SASEGT, per germline. The CDR3 runs to 19 residues. Trimming took off 0 bases at V and 3 bases at J, with 24 bases between the two ends. CDR3 DNA: TGTGCCAGCAGTGAAGCAAGTTTTCGGGACCGAGGCCGGGTCTACGAGCAGTACTTC. Translating gives CASSEASFRDRGRVYEQYF.

Only a few counts were recorded for this clone. The V and J genes are TRBV30 and TRBJ1-1, with TRBD1 as a possible D gene (5 bases). V lost 5 bases to trimming and J lost 1 base, with 8 bases between them. Germline CDR1 reads GTSNPN; CDR2 reads SVGIG (reference sequence). The CDR3 runs 12 residues. CDR3 in amino acids: CAWGASNTEAFF. In DNA, the CDR3 is TGTGCCTGGGGGGCTTCGAACACTGAAGCTTTCTTT.

V and J are TRBV6-6 and TRBJ1-6; D is possibly TRBD1 (6 bases). V dropped 2 bases and J dropped 7 bases, with 9 bases sitting between them. The CDR3 loop spans 14 amino acids. Germline CDR1 reads MNHNY; CDR2 reads SVGAGI (reference sequence). The DNA for the CDR3 is TGTGCCAGCAGTTACCGGGACAAGAATTCACCCCTCCACTTT. Translated: CASSYRDKNSPLHF.

The gene calls are TRBV7-9 and TRBJ1-2, with D possibly being TRBD1 (5 bases). Germline V gene sequence: CDR1 SEHNR, CDR2 FQNEAQ (reference sequence). Trimming pared 2 bases from V and 4 bases from J, leaving 14 bases between. The CDR3 totals 15 residues. CDR3 sequence: CASSLYPAGSYGYTF. In nucleotides, the CDR3 is TGTGCCAGCAGCTTATACCCTGCAGGGTCCTATGGCTACACCTTC.

The chain links TRBV6-5 to TRBJ1-2; 7 bases are shared with TRBD1. Unmatched junction bases numbered 5, after V lost 6 bases and J lost 10 bases. Looked up from germline, CDR1 is MNHEY and CDR2 is SVGAGI. This CDR3 has 11 residues. The CDR3 sequence is CASRDTGAYTF. In DNA, the CDR3 is TGTGCCAGCAGGGATACAGGGGCCTACACCTTC.

V and J are TRBV18 and TRBJ2-3; D unresolved. Per the germline V gene, CDR1 is KGHSH and CDR2 is LQKENI. V shed 5 bases and J shed 3 bases, with 9 bases lying between them. CDR3 length: 13 amino acids. CDR3 region: CASSIGFTDTQYF. The CDR3 nucleotides read TGTGCCAGCTCAATAGGGTTTACAGATACGCAGTATTTT.

Points on this clone: One end of the junction does not line up with germline, which may come from a read error. The chain joins TRBV7-6 to TRBJ2-1, with unresolved D. The CDR3 runs 11 residues. Per the germline V gene, CDR1 is SGHVS and CDR2 is FNYEAQ. The CDR3 region is CASSANNEQFF. CDR3 in DNA: TGCGCCAGCTCAGCGAACAATGAGCAGTTCTTC.

The chain couples TRBV15 to TRBJ1-5, with D possibly matching TRBD1 (5 bases). Trimming took 2 bases from V and 4 from J, leaving 18 bases between them. This CDR3 is 17 amino acids long. Germline CDR1 and CDR2: LNHNV and YYDKDF (reference sequence). Here the CDR3 DNA reads TGTGCCACCAGCAGATCATTCACAGGCAGACTTAATCAGCCCCAGCATTTT. Translated, it gives CATSRSFTGRLNQPQHF.

The chain has TRBV30 and TRBJ2-7, with D unclear. Germline CDR1 GTSNPN, CDR2 SVGIG (reference sequence). This CDR3 comprises 12 residues. The ends were cut back, 0 bases at V and 2 bases at J, with 5 bases in the middle. CDR3 nucleotides: TGTGCCTGGAGTGTCACCGCCTACGAGCAGTACTTC. This encodes CAWSVTAYEQYF.

The chain couples TRBV27 to TRBJ1-6, with D possibly being TRBD1 (5 bases). This CDR3 has 15 residues. CDR1 is MNHEY and CDR2 is SMNVEV in the germline V gene (reference sequence). V lost 6 bases and J lost 2, with 11 bases in between. The CDR3 here is CASSPGGAYNSPLHF. As DNA, the CDR3 is TGTGCCAGCAGCCCCGGGGGAGCCTATAATTCACCCCTCCACTTT.

The chain is built from TRBV7-2 and TRBJ2-1, with D possibly called TRBD1 or TRBD2 (6 bases each). The V gene lost 2 bases and the J gene lost 0 bases, with 20 bases spanning the gap. The CDR3 is made up of 19 amino acids. The V gene's germline CDR1 is SGHTA and CDR2 FQGNSA. The CDR3 nucleotides are TGTGCCAGCAGCTTAAATAGCGTCGTGGGGGGCAGCTCCTACAATGAGCAGTTCTTC. Encoded protein: CASSLNSVVGGSSYNEQFF.

The CDR3 region is CASARFTDTQYF. The CDR3 coding sequence is TGTGCCAGCGCCAGGTTCACAGATACGCAGTATTTT. This rearrangement joins TRBV7-6 to TRBJ2-3; no clear D gene. The V end was cut by 8 bases, the J end by 2 bases, with 8 bases between. Germline V lookup: CDR1 SGHVS, CDR2 FNYEAQ. This CDR3 region has 12 residues.